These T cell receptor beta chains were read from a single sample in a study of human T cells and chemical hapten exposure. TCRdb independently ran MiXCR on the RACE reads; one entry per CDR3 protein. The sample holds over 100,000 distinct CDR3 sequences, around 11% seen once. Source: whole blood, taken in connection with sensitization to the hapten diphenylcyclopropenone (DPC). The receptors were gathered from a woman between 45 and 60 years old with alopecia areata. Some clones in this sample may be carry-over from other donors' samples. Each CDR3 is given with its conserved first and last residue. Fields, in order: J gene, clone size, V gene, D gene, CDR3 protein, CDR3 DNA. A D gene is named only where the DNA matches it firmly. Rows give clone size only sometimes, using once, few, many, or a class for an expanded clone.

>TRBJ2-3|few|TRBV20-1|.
CSARVAGTTDTQYF
TGCAGTGCTAGAGTGGCGGGGACCACAGATACGCAGTATTTT
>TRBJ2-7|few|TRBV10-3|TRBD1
CAISESSDRGYEQYF
TGTGCCATCAGTGAGTCCTCGGACAGGGGCTACGAGCAGTACTTC
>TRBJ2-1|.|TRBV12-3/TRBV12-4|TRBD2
CASSLVAGVGNEQFF
TGTGCCAGCAGTTTGGTAGCGGGAGTTGGCAATGAGCAGTTCTTC
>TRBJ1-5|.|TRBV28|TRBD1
CASSSGQATNQPQHF
TGTGCCAGCAGTTCTGGACAGGCCACCAATCAGCCCCAGCATTTT
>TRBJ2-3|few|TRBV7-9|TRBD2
CASSLGTSGSNTQYF
TGTGCCAGCAGCCTGGGGACTAGCGGGAGTAATACGCAGTATTTT
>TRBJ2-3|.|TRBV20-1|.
CSARGRGLTDTQYF
TGCAGTGCACGCGGAAGGGGACTGACGGATACGCAGTATTTT
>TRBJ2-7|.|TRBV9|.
CASSVGGPYEQYF
TGTGCCAGCAGCGTGGGGGGACCCTACGAGCAGTACTTC
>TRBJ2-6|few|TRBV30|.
CAWSGFSGANVLTF
TGTGCCTGGAGTGGGTTCTCTGGGGCCAACGTCCTGACTTTC
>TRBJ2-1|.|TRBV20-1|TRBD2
CSALAGSYNEQFF
TGCAGTGCTCTAGCGGGGAGTTACAATGAGCAGTTCTTC
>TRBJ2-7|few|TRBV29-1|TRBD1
CSVLDPGQGYEQYF
TGCAGCGTTCTCGATCCGGGACAGGGGTACGAGCAGTACTTC